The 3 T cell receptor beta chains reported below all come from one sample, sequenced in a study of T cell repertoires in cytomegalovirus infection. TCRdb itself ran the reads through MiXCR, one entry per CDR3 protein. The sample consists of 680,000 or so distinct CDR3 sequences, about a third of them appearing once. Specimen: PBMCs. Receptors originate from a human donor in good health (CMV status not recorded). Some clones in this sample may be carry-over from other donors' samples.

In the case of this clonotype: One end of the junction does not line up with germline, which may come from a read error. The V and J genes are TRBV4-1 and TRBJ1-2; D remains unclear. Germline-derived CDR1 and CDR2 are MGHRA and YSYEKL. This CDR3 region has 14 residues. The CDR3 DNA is TGCGCCAGCAGCCAAGATGACGGGGTCTATGCCTACACCTTC. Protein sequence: CASSQDDGVYAYTF.

CDR3 sequence: CASSPGQHPSNTEAFF. DNA for the CDR3: TGCGCCAGCAGCCCGGGACAGCACCCATCGAACACTGAAGCTTTCTTT. The chain recombines TRBV4-1 with TRBJ1-1; 7 nucleotides align to TRBD1. The length of the CDR3 is 16 residues. J lost 1 base, V lost 4 bases, and 9 bases had no gene match. The germline gives CDR1 MGHRA, CDR2 YSYEKL.

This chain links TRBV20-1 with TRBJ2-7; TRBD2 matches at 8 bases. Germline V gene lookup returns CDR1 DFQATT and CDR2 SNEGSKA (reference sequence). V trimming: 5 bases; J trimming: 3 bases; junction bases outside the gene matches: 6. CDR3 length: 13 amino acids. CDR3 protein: CSAEPTSGYEQYF. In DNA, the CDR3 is TGCAGTGCTGAGCCTACTAGCGGCTACGAGCAGTACTTC.